The 31 T cell receptor beta chains below all came from one sample that was sequenced in a study of T cells in Graves' hyperthyroidism and ophthalmopathy. TCR beta CDR3 sequences were amplified from RNA transcripts. In the first-round RT-PCR of the TCR CDR3, the HTBI primer set was used. In TCRdb, the multiplex PCR reads were re-called with MiXCR into one record per CDR3 protein. The repertoire includes about 590,000 distinct CDR3 sequences, 15% to 19% of them detected once, and approximately 7.4% sits in the top ten. Sequencing was performed on blood. The receptors were sampled from a woman aged 25-40 years with Graves' hyperthyroidism.

The chain has TRBV24-1 and TRBJ2-1; 10 nucleotides line up with TRBD1. Looked up from germline, CDR1 is KGHDR and CDR2 is SFDVKD. CDR3 length: 15 amino acids. The junction had 6 bases not matched to a gene; V was cut back by 4 bases and J by 7 bases. CDR3 sequence (DNA): TGTGCCACCAGTGAGACCGGGACAGGGGTTAATGAGCAGTTCTTC. It codes for CATSETGTGVNEQFF.

The chain couples TRBV4-2 to TRBJ2-1; no firm D call. This CDR3 spans 15 amino acids. The germline gives CDR1 LGHNA, CDR2 YNFKEQ. V lost 1 base, J lost 1 base, and 8 bases lay in between. The CDR3 region has the DNA TGTGCCAGCAGCCAAGCGTTGGGGTCCTACAATGAGCAGTTCTTC. Encoded protein: CASSQALGSYNEQFF.

In this sample, this clonotype turned up once. J is TRBJ2-6 and V is TRBV5-1; the D gene is possibly TRBD1 (5 bases). The germline V and J ends were trimmed by 0 bases and 4 bases, with 14 bases remaining between them. The CDR3 contains 17 residues. Germline CDR1 reads SGHRS; CDR2 reads YFSETQ. Here the CDR3 reads CASSLELQGSGANVLTF. CDR3 coding DNA: TGCGCCAGCAGCTTGGAGCTTCAGGGATCAGGGGCCAACGTCCTGACTTTC.

This clonotype was detected many times. V usage is TRBV20-1 and J usage is TRBJ2-3, with D possibly being TRBD2 (6 bases). This CDR3 spans 14 amino acids. CDR1 and CDR2 from the germline V gene are DFQATT and SNEGSKA (reference sequence). V was pared by 3 bases and J by 3 bases, with 13 bases between. As DNA, the CDR3 is TGCAGTGCTAGGGGGGGTCGGGAGACAGATACGCAGTATTTT. Translated, it gives CSARGGRETDTQYF.

This clonotype was seen repeatedly, ten times or more. The chain joins TRBV9 to TRBJ1-2; the D is unclear. Germline CDR1 SGDLS, CDR2 YYNGEE. The V and J ends lost 3 bases and 3 bases respectively, with 12 bases between them. This CDR3 has 14 amino acids. The CDR3 region has the DNA TGTGCCAGCAGCGCCCAGGTTGGAGACTATGGCTACACCTTC. Its translation: CASSAQVGDYGYTF.

This clonotype was counted at least ten times. The chain is built from TRBV10-1 and TRBJ1-5; D gene unclear. Between the trimmed V and J ends, which lost 2 bases and 7 bases, there was a span of 18 bases. CDR3 length: 16 amino acids. In germline, CDR1 is WNHNN, CDR2 SYGVQD (reference sequence). The CDR3 nucleotides read TGCGCCAGCAGTGAGCCAAACGGTGGGTTCAAGCAGCCCCAGCATTTT. Its protein is CASSEPNGGFKQPQHF.

Written as DNA, the CDR3 is TGTGCCAGCAGCTTCAGACGGTTGAACACCGGGGAGCTGTTTTTT. This gives the protein CASSFRRLNTGELFF. The rearrangement uses TRBV11-2 and TRBJ2-2; D unresolved. The CDR3 covers 15 residues. Per the germline V gene, CDR1 is SGHAT and CDR2 is FQNNGV. V was trimmed by 3 bases and J by 1 base, leaving 9 bases between them.

This clonotype was recorded at least ten times. The chain has TRBV5-1 and TRBJ2-1; either TRBD1 or TRBD2 may supply D (5 bases each). Germline CDR1 is SGHRS and CDR2 is YFSETQ. Trimming took 7 bases from V and 1 from J, leaving 15 bases between them. This CDR3 has 15 amino acids. The DNA for the CDR3 is TGCGCCAGCGGAACCGGGACGGGGTCCTACAATGAGCAGTTCTTC. Translation: CASGTGTGSYNEQFF.

At least ten counts were recorded for this clonotype. This rearrangement joins TRBV20-1 to TRBJ2-7; D is possibly TRBD2 (8 bases). Per the germline V gene, CDR1 is DFQATT and CDR2 is SNEGSKA (reference sequence). There are 16 residues in the CDR3. Trimming removed 6 bases at V and 4 bases at J, with 25 bases between. CDR3 in amino acids: CSALREGGTVSYEQYF. CDR3 in DNA: TGCAGTGCCCTCCGGGAGGGAGGGACAGTGAGTTACGAGCAGTACTTC.

This clonotype occurred once. The rearrangement links TRBV14 to TRBJ2-1, with D perhaps matching TRBD2 (5 bases). V lost 0 bases, J lost 15 bases, and 15 bases lay in between. Germline values: CDR1 SGHDN, CDR2 FVKESK. This CDR3 has 13 amino acids. CDR3 protein: CASSQDRAARRFF. CDR3 DNA sequence: TGTGCCAGCAGCCAAGATCGAGCGGCGCGTCGGTTCTTC.

V and J are TRBV20-1 and TRBJ2-3; 11 nucleotides line up with TRBD2. Trimming removed 5 bases from V and 3 bases from J; junction bases left unmatched: 10. The CDR3 is made up of 16 amino acids. The germline CDR1 and CDR2 sequences are DFQATT and SNEGSKA (reference sequence). The CDR3 DNA sequence: TGCAGTGCTCACTCAGGGTTAGCGGGAGGGACAGATACGCAGTATTTT. Translation: CSAHSGLAGGTDTQYF.

This clonotype was observed many times. V gene TRBV3-1 combines with J gene TRBJ2-7; 9 bases are shared with TRBD1. The CDR3 covers 13 residues. The germline gives CDR1 LGHDT, CDR2 YNNKEL (reference sequence). The V gene end was trimmed by 4 bases and the J gene end by 5 bases; junction bases not matched to a gene: 3. In DNA, the CDR3 is TGTGCCAGCAGCCCGACAGGGGGGGACGAGCAGTACTTC. The encoded protein is CASSPTGGDEQYF.

This clonotype turned up a few times. The chain carries TRBV7-2 and TRBJ1-3, with TRBD1 as a possible D gene (5 bases). Germline V gives CDR1 SGHTA, CDR2 FQGNSA. This CDR3 is 14 amino acids long. V lost 6 bases and J 1 base, leaving 10 bases between the germline ends. CDR3 in DNA: TGTGCCAGCAGTTCCCGACAGTCTGGAAACACCATATATTTT. Protein sequence: CASSSRQSGNTIYF.

Comment on this clonotype: A much larger clone is a single base away; this may be a read error. The V and J genes are TRBV7-3 and TRBJ2-2; unclear D gene. Germline V gene data show CDR1 as SGHTA and CDR2 as FQGTGA. This CDR3 comprises 15 residues. V was pared by 5 bases and J by 1 base, with 11 bases between. The CDR3 region is CASSVGWRNTGELFF. CDR3 DNA: TGTGCCAGCAGCGTAGGATGGAGGAACACCGGGGAGCTGTTTTTT.

The genes are TRBV6-5 and TRBJ2-7, with 11 bases aligning to TRBD2. This CDR3 has 15 residues. Germline V gene lookup returns CDR1 MNHEY and CDR2 SVGAGI. V was pared by 0 bases and J by 9 bases, with 7 bases of the junction left unmatched. The CDR3 DNA sequence: TGTGCCAGCAGTTACTCCGGGACTAGCGGTGGGGCGCAGTACTTC. Its translation: CASSYSGTSGGAQYF.

The genes are TRBV25-1 and TRBJ1-2; perhaps TRBD1 as D (6 bases). Trimming shortened V by 1 base and J by 8 bases, and 14 bases separated the two germline ends. The CDR3 is 14 amino acids. The germline gives CDR1 MGHDK, CDR2 SYGVNS. In DNA, the CDR3 is TGTGCCAGCAGTGAATGGAACAGGGCTGAGGGCTACACCTTC. This translates into CASSEWNRAEGYTF.

This clonotype occurred many times. This rearrangement joins TRBV5-1 to TRBJ2-3, with 9 bases identical to TRBD2. The CDR3 loop spans 16 amino acids. Germline loops: CDR1 SGHRS, CDR2 YFSETQ. J was trimmed by 0 bases and V by 4 bases; bases with no gene match: 6. The CDR3 region is CASSPSSGISTDTQYF. CDR3 DNA: TGCGCCAGCAGCCCCTCTAGCGGGATCAGCACAGATACGCAGTATTTT.

The table lists this clonotype with many counts. The V gene is TRBV28, the J gene TRBJ2-7, with 7 bases that match TRBD1. This CDR3 is built from 17 residues. Germline CDR1 is MDHEN and CDR2 is SYDVKM. After removal of 6 bases from V and 1 base from J, the junction contained 15 bases not matched to a gene. This chain's CDR3 is CASSPSTPGQYSYEQYF. The CDR3 DNA sequence: TGTGCCAGCAGCCCCTCTACCCCGGGACAGTATTCCTACGAGCAGTACTTC.

This clonotype appeared many times. V and J are TRBV2 and TRBJ1-1; the D gene is possibly TRBD1 (5 bases). Trimming cost V 8 bases and J 4 bases, with 17 bases left between them. The CDR3 is 14 residues long. Per the germline V gene, CDR1 is SNHLY and CDR2 is FYNNEI. The CDR3 nucleotides read TGTGCCAGCGGGGCCGGGACCTGGGGCACTGAAGCTTTCTTT. It is translated as CASGAGTWGTEAFF.

This clonotype was counted a few times. The chain combines TRBV29-1 with TRBJ2-4, with D possibly being TRBD1 or TRBD2 (6 bases each). CDR1 SQVTM and CDR2 ANQGSEA come from the germline V gene. The CDR3 is 13 amino acids. V was shortened by 5 bases and J by 6 bases, with 14 bases between the two germline ends. CDR3 nucleotide sequence: TGCAGCGTTTTGAAGGGGGGAGCAAACATTCAGTACTTC. It yields the protein CSVLKGGANIQYF.

The sample holds many counts of this clonotype. The chain carries TRBV3-1 and TRBJ1-6, with D hard to call. V lost 4 bases and J lost 6, with 10 bases in between. The CDR3 consists of 14 residues. Germline V gives CDR1 LGHDT, CDR2 YNNKEL (reference sequence). For the CDR3, the DNA is TGTGCCAGCAGCCCACACGGTTCTAATTCACCCCTCCACTTT. Encoded protein: CASSPHGSNSPLHF.

The chain has TRBV2 and TRBJ1-3; TRBD1 agrees at 9 bases. Germline trimming cut 6 bases from V and 4 bases from J; bases unmatched to any gene: 10. Germline lookup yields CDR1 SNHLY and CDR2 FYNNEI. The CDR3 runs to 16 residues. The DNA of the CDR3 is TGTGCCAGCAGGAACGGACAGGGGCTAGGAGGAAACACCATATATTTT. Translating it yields CASRNGQGLGGNTIYF.

This clonotype showed up many times. The chain recombines TRBV5-1 with TRBJ1-2; D remains ambiguous. The V gene's germline CDR1 is SGHRS and CDR2 YFSETQ. Trimming pared 4 bases from V and 7 bases from J, leaving 14 bases between. This CDR3 region has 13 residues. CDR3 protein: CASSGESLGGYTF. The CDR3 DNA reads as TGCGCCAGCAGCGGGGAGTCGTTGGGTGGCTACACCTTC.

The chain uses TRBV5-6 and TRBJ2-1; 7 bases map to TRBD2. V lost 1 base to trimming and J lost 3 bases; unmatched junction nucleotides: 7. CDR1 is SGHDT, CDR2 YYEEEE, per germline. CDR3 length: 16 residues. The CDR3 loop reads CASSLRASGYYNEQFF. CDR3 sequence (DNA): TGTGCCAGCAGCTTGCGGGCTAGCGGATACTACAATGAGCAGTTCTTC.

The CDR3 sequence: CASVENRSEKLFF. For the CDR3, the DNA is TGTGCCAGCGTTGAGAACAGGTCGGAAAAACTGTTTTTT. J is TRBJ1-4 and V is TRBV2; the D gene is possibly TRBD1 (5 bases). The CDR3 length is 13 residues. Germline V gene data show CDR1 as SNHLY and CDR2 as FYNNEI. Trimming pared 8 bases from V and 8 bases from J, leaving 15 bases between.

This clonotype was found a few times. This chain uses TRBV7-6 with TRBJ2-2; perhaps D is TRBD1 or TRBD2 (5 bases each). Germline V gives CDR1 SGHVS, CDR2 FNYEAQ. There are 17 residues in the CDR3. V was clipped by 0 bases and J by 5 bases, with 16 bases between them. CDR3 sequence: CASSLAFGGEGTGELFF. As DNA, the CDR3 is TGTGCCAGCAGCTTAGCGTTTGGGGGAGAAGGGACCGGGGAGCTGTTTTTT. Together with reference TRBV7-6 and TRBJ2-2, the CDR3 gives the full variable domain: GAGVSQSPRYKVTKRGQDVALRCDPISGHVSLYWYRQALGQGPEFLTYFNYEAQQDKSGLPNDRFSAERPEGSISTLTIQRTEQRDSAMYRCASSLAFGGEGTGELFFGEGSRLTVL.

The gene calls are TRBV28 and TRBJ1-5; D gene unclear. This CDR3 region has 16 residues. V was cut by 5 bases and J by 2 bases, with 16 bases left in between. Germline loops: CDR1 MDHEN, CDR2 SYDVKM. CDR3 coding DNA: TGTGCCAGCAGTCGCGACCTGGGTATGGGCAATCAGCCCCAGCATTTT. It codes for CASSRDLGMGNQPQHF. The whole variable domain, remainder taken from reference TRBV28 and TRBJ1-5, is DVKVTQSSRYLVKRTGEKVFLECVQDMDHENMFWYRQDPGLGLRLIYFSYDVKMKEKGDIPEGYSVSREKKERFSLILESASTNQTSMYLCASSRDLGMGNQPQHFGDGTRLSIL.

This clonotype has only a few counts. Because it lacks the conserved phenylalanine or tryptophan at the end, this CDR3 is likely a read error. V and J are TRBV20-1 and TRBJ1-1; D remains ambiguous. The CDR3 contains 14 residues. The germline gives CDR1 DFQATT, CDR2 SNEGSKA (reference sequence). With 1 base removed from V and 1 base from J, the gap between germline ends came to 10 bases. The CDR3 nucleotides are TGCAGTGCTAGAGGAGAGCTGGGGAACACTGAAGCTTTCTCT. Translated: CSARGELGNTEAFS.

Many counts were recorded for this clonotype. The rearrangement uses TRBV12-3 or TRBV12-4 and TRBJ2-5; maybe TRBD2 (6 bases). This CDR3 contains 14 residues. V was clipped by 5 bases and J by 5 bases, with 15 bases between them. Here the CDR3 reads CASSQSGVGETQYF. Here the CDR3 DNA reads TGTGCCAGCAGTCAATCGGGGGTGGGGGAGACCCAGTACTTC.

This chain joins TRBV28 and TRBJ1-1, with D perhaps matching TRBD1 (5 bases). This CDR3 has 15 amino acids. From germline, CDR1 is MDHEN and CDR2 SYDVKM. V was trimmed by 4 bases and J by 4 bases, leaving 16 bases between them. The CDR3 coding sequence is TGTGCCAGCAGTTCAGCCGGGACGTCGGGCACTGAAGCTTTCTTT. It encodes CASSSAGTSGTEAFF. Supplemented by reference TRBV28 and TRBJ1-1, the full variable domain reads DVKVTQSSRYLVKRTGEKVFLECVQDMDHENMFWYRQDPGLGLRLIYFSYDVKMKEKGDIPEGYSVSREKKERFSLILESASTNQTSMYLCASSSAGTSGTEAFFGQGTRLTVV.

This clonotype appeared a single time. The chain couples TRBV20-1 to TRBJ2-7; TRBD2 matches at 10 bases. Trimming took 0 bases from V and 2 from J; bases not matched to a gene: 10. The CDR3 spans 17 residues. CDR1 DFQATT and CDR2 SNEGSKA come from the germline V gene (reference sequence). The CDR3 here is CSARDRSLAGVPYEQYF. The CDR3 region has the DNA TGCAGTGCTAGAGATCGCTCGCTAGCGGGAGTGCCCTACGAGCAGTACTTC.